The present T cell receptor beta chain was sequenced within a study of T cell responses to AZD1222 COVID-19 vaccine. Produced via immunoSEQ multiplex PCR; TCRdb's table is partial and in-frame only. The sample lists just over 150,000 clones; 90% were seen once. This clone has only one observation. Antigen unknown. Study-wide findings and caveats: Females made up more of the donors, who were largely white British, and clonal diversity may have come out too low. Baseline testing showed seropositivity in only a handful of AZD1222 recipients.

This clonotype was sampled from an adult in good health. Sequencing used peripheral blood, obtained on day 0 of AZD1222 vaccination.

The CDR3 region is CASSRTAYNEQFF. DNA for the CDR3: TGTGCCAGCTCTCGGACAGCCTACAATGAGCAGTTCTTC. The rearrangement uses TRBV27 and TRBJ2-1; D is possibly TRBD1 (6 bases). CDR1 and CDR2 (germline): MNHEY, SMNVEV (reference sequence). The CDR3 has 13 amino acids. V lost 8 bases to trimming and J lost 2 bases, with 10 bases between them.